The entry below describes one T cell receptor (beta chain). Its antigen remains unidentified. Assay used: immunoSEQ multiplex PCR; TCRdb lists only in-frame clones, some missing. This table holds 95,000 to 150,000 clones, approximately 92% found once. The V and J ends lost 1 base and 2 bases respectively, with 8 bases between them. The germline CDR1 and CDR2 sequences are SGHTA and FQGNSA. The length of the CDR3 is 14 residues. These data come from a study of graft-versus-host responses after intestinal transplantation. About the study: Anti-thymocyte globulin induction, then tacrolimus and steroids for about 3 years, went to all recipients.

Study outcomes and limitations: The authors found GvH clones in recipient marrow, some appearing first in ileum or blood. HvG clone declines early post-transplant were associated with peak circulating GvH levels. Within the allografts of patients who had graft-donor T cell macrochimerism, graft-versus-host to host-versus-graft clonal ratios were high.

The chain recombines TRBV7-2 with TRBJ2-5; D might be TRBD1 or TRBD2, each matching 5 bases. The TCR was taken from a human donor who received an intestinal transplant. The specimen was unstimulated CD4+ T cells sorted from spleen or lymph node cells, collected before intestinal transplant. The CDR3 sequence: CASSLGWGQETQYF. CDR3 nucleotides: TGTGCCAGCAGCTTAGGGTGGGGGCAAGAGACCCAGTACTTC.